The clone carrying this T cell receptor beta chain was recorded once. Its specificity is unknown. V lost 0 bases, J lost 0 bases, and 8 bases stayed unmatched. Germline-derived CDR1 and CDR2 are LGHDT and YNNKEL (reference sequence). The CDR3 has 19 amino acids. PCR was performed a second time for about 7 to 11 cycles using a sample-barcoded 5' primer and a J-beta primer mix. A 12-random-nucleotide template-switch adaptor tagged each cDNA molecule. TCRdb itself ran the 5' RACE reads through MiXCR, one entry per CDR3 protein. This sample yields 750,000 to 1,000,000 distinct CDR3 sequences, of which approximately 32% are seen a single time; around 9.6% belongs to the top ten. These data originate in a study of blood T cells in healthy people across ages. Findings of the study overall: Relative to aged donors, long-lived donors carried more naive CD4+ cells and displayed higher diversity.

The same sample was also studied in work on T cells of mothers and their children. As that report states: Donors comprised three healthy Caucasian mothers plus their six children. Both sample barcodes and 2-4 random nucleotides came from the M1S primer of the second PCR.

The specimen sequenced was blood. The chain couples TRBV3-1 to TRBJ1-6, with 7 bases fitting TRBD1. The sequence was obtained from a woman in her forties in good health. In nucleotides, the CDR3 is TGTGCCAGCAGCCAAGAGGCGCCGGGACAGTACTCCTATAATTCACCCCTCCACTTT. Translated, it gives CASSQEAPGQYSYNSPLHF.